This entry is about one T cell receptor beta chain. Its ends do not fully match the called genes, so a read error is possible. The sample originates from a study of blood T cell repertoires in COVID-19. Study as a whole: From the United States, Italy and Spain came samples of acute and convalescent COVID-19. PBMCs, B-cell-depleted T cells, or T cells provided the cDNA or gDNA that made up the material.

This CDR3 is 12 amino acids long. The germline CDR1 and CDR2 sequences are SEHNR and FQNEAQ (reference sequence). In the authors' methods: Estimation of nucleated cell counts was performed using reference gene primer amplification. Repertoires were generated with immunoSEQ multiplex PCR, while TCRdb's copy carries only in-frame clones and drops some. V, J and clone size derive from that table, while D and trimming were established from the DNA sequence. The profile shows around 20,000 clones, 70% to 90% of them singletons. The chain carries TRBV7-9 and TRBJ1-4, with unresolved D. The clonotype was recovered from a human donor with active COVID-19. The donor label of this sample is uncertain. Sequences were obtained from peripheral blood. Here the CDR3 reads CASSLVNQKLFF. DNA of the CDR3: TGTGCCAGCAGCTTAGTTAATCAAAAACTGTTTTTT.